The 3 T cell receptor beta chains below were found in one sample sequenced in a study of blood T cell repertoires in COVID-19. TCRdb's table, derived via immunoSEQ multiplex PCR, lists solely in-frame clones and lacks some. The sample holds roughly 360,000 clones, under 85% seen once. The specimen sequenced was PBMCs or T cells enriched from blood (not recorded which). The source of these receptors is a woman in her 50s who had recovered from COVID-19.

The V call is TRBV12-5, the J call TRBJ1-1, with 7 nucleotides matching TRBD1. Germline V gene sequence: CDR1 LGHNT, CDR2 FRNRAP. The V segment lost 5 bases and the J segment 1 base; nucleotides outside the gene matches: 4. This CDR3 has 14 amino acids. The CDR3 coding sequence is TGTGCTAGTGGTCTAAGACAGGGGAACACTGAAGCTTTCTTT. It is translated as CASGLRQGNTEAFF.

J is TRBJ1-1 and V is TRBV19, with 12 nucleotides matching TRBD1. Germline CDR1 LNHDA, CDR2 SQIVND (reference sequence). J was trimmed by 4 bases and V by 7 bases; bases with no gene match: 10. The CDR3 consists of 16 residues. For the CDR3, the DNA is TGTGCCAGTAAAGACGGGACAGGGGGCGTGAGCACTGAAGCTTTCTTT. Translation: CASKDGTGGVSTEAFF. The full variable domain, with the rest looked up from reference TRBV19 and TRBJ1-1, is DGGITQSPKYLFRKEGQNVTLSCEQNLNHDAMYWYRQDPGQGLRLIYYSQIVNDFQKGDIAEGYSVSREKKESFPLTVTSAQKNPTAFYLCASKDGTGGVSTEAFFGQGTRLTVV.

The chain is built from TRBV5-4 and TRBJ2-3; 10 nucleotides match TRBD2. Germline CDR1 reads SGHNT; CDR2 reads YYREEE (reference sequence). The V and J ends lost 3 bases and 6 bases, in that order; junction bases with no gene match: 7. The CDR3 is made up of 15 amino acids. The chain's CDR3 is CASSSPLAGADTQYF. In nucleotides, the CDR3 is TGTGCCAGCAGCTCCCCTCTAGCGGGAGCTGATACGCAGTATTTT.